The clone carrying this T cell receptor (beta chain) was seen at least ten times. No antigen is known for it. Using unique molecular identifiers, the investigators prepared the TCRbeta library. TCRdb passed the PCR reads through MiXCR, listing each CDR3 protein once. The profile shows almost 500,000 distinct CDR3 sequences, more than 9% of them singletons. The data are from a study of T-cell reconstitution after alpha-beta-depleted transplantation in children. Broader study findings: Reportedly, roughly two months post-transplant, alpha-beta T cells arose from several hundred expanded graft clones. Recipient T cells and thymic progenitors that survived gave rise to the high TCRbeta diversity observed at day 60 in some patients.

The germline CDR1 and CDR2 sequences are SGHTA and FQGNSA. The CDR3 runs to 14 residues. The V segment lost 4 bases and the J segment 2 bases; nucleotides outside the gene matches: 3. The source material was PBMCs, sampled before TCRalphabeta/CD19-depleted stem cell transplant. This receptor was taken from a child under 10 years old with inherited bone marrow failure, due to receive a stem cell transplant. This chain uses TRBV7-2 with TRBJ2-7, with 9 bases aligning to TRBD1. The CDR3 DNA reads TGTGCCAGCAGCTGGACAGGGGCTACCTACGAGCAGTACTTC. Protein sequence: CASSWTGATYEQYF.